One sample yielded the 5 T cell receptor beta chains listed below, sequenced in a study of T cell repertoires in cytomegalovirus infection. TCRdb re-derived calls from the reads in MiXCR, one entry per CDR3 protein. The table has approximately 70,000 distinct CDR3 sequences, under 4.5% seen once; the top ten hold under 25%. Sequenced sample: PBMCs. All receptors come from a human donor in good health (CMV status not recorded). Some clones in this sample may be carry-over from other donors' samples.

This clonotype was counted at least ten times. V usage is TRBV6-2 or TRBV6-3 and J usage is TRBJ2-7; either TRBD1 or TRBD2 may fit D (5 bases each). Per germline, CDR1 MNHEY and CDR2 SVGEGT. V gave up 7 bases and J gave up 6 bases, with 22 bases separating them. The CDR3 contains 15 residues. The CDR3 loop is CASNSAGTGIFEQYF. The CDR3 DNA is TGTGCCAGCAATTCCGCCGGGACCGGCATTTTCGAGCAGTACTTC.

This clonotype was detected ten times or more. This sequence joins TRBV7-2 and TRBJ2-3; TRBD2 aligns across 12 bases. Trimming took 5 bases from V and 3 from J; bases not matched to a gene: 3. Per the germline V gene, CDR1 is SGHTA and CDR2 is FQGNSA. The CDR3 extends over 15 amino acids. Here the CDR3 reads CASSRTSGKTDTQYF. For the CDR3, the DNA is TGTGCCAGCAGCCGGACTAGCGGGAAAACAGATACGCAGTATTTT.

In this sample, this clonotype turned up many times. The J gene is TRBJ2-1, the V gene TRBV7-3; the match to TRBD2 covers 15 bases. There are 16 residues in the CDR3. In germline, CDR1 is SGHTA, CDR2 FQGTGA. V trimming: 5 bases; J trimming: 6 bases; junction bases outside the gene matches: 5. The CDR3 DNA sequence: TGTGCCAGCAGCCTAGGACTAGCGGGGGGGATCAATGAGCAGTTCTTC. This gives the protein CASSLGLAGGINEQFF.

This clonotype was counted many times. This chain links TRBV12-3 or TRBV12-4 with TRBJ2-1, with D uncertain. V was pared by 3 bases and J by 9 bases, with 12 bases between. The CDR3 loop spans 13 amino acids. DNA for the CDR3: TGTGCCAGCAGTTTTAGAACCCGAGGTGAGCAGTTCTTC. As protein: CASSFRTRGEQFF.

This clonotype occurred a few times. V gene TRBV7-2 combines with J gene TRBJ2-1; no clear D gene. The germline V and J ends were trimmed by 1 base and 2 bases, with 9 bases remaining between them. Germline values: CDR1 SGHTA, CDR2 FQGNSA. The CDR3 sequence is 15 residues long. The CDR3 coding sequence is TGTGCCAGCAGCTTAGGCCCTAGTCCCTACAATGAGCAGTTCTTC. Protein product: CASSLGPSPYNEQFF.